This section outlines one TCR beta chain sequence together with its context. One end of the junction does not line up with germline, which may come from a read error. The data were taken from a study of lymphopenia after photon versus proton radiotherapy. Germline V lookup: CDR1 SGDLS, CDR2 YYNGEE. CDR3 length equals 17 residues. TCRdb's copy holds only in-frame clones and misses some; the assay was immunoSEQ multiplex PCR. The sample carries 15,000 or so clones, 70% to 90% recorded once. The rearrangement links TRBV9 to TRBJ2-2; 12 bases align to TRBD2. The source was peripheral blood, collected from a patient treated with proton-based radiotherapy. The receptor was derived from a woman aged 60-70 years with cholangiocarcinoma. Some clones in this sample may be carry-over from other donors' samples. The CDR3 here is CPNVGLAGGPVTGELFF. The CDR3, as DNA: TGCCCCAATGTCGGGCTAGCGGGAGGGCCGGTAACCGGGGAGCTGTTTTTT.